This is a list of T cell receptor beta chains from one sample in a study of cytomegalovirus exposure and HLA in healthy donors. Clones were sequenced by immunoSEQ multiplex PCR, and TCRdb holds only the in-frame ones, with some missing. The sample has around 120,000 clones, 9.5% seen once. Material: PBMCs. All receptors come from a young man in good health and CMV-seronegative. The CDR3 runs from the conserved cysteine through the conserved F or W. A D gene is named only where the DNA matches it firmly. Clone size appears in some rows only: once, few, many, or a class for an expanded clone.

TRBV28	NA	15	NA	TRBJ2-7	CASNTDTSPSYEQYF	TGTGCCAGCAACACGGACACCAGTCCTTCCTACGAGCAGTACTTC
TRBV7-8	few	14	NA	TRBJ2-7	CASSPGDWSYEQYF	TGTGCCAGCAGCCCCGGGGACTGGTCATACGAGCAGTACTTC
TRBV5-5	NA	14	TRBD1	TRBJ2-7	CASSRDRISYEQYF	TGTGCCAGCAGTAGGGACAGGATCTCCTACGAGCAGTACTTC
TRBV4-1	few	14	NA	TRBJ2-2	CASSQDEGTGELFF	TGCGCCAGCAGCCAAGATGAGGGAACCGGGGAGCTGTTTTTT
TRBV5-5	NA	16	TRBD1	TRBJ2-7	CASSFLPGQGANEQYF	TGTGCCAGCAGCTTCTTACCGGGACAGGGGGCCAACGAGCAGTACTTC
TRBV5-6	few	13	NA	TRBJ2-3	CASRGKGTDTQYF	TGTGCCAGCAGGGGCAAGGGGACAGATACGCAGTATTTT
TRBV19	NA	16	TRBD2	TRBJ2-5	CASSMTSGSARGAQYF	TGTGCCAGTAGTATGACTAGCGGGAGCGCCCGAGGGGCCCAGTACTTC
TRBV5-6	NA	15	TRBD2	TRBJ2-1	CASSFDYGRVNEQFF	TGTGCCAGCAGCTTTGACTACGGGAGGGTTAATGAGCAGTTCTTC
TRBV2	NA	14	NA	TRBJ2-7	CASGAGKRLGEQYF	TGTGCCAGCGGGGCGGGGAAGCGCCTCGGCGAGCAGTACTTC
TRBV7-7	few	14	NA	TRBJ2-3	CASSLGGVTDTQYF	TGTGCTAGCAGCTTGGGCGGGGTCACAGATACGCAGTATTTT
TRBV6-1	few	12	TRBD2	TRBJ2-2	CATGTSSGELFF	TGTGCCACCGGGACTAGCTCTGGGGAGCTGTTTTTT
TRBV11-3	NA	15	TRBD2	TRBJ2-5	CASSLESSGRETQYF	TGTGCCAGCAGCTTAGAGTCTAGCGGGAGGGAGACCCAGTACTTC
TRBV28	few	15	TRBD2	TRBJ2-5	CASSSLAGGTETQYF	TGTGCCAGCAGTTCACTAGCGGGAGGAACGGAGACCCAGTACTTC
TRBV15	NA	15	NA	TRBJ1-2	CATSPEYRANYGYTF	TGTGCCACCAGCCCAGAGTACAGGGCAAACTATGGCTACACCTTC
TRBV4-1	NA	16	TRBD2	TRBJ2-7	CASSLPTSGSGYEQYF	TGCGCCAGCAGCCTCCCGACTAGCGGGAGTGGTTACGAGCAGTACTTC
TRBV7-3	NA	17	TRBD2	TRBJ2-3	CASSLKAGGRLGDTQYF	TGTGCCAGCAGCTTAAAGGCAGGCGGGAGGCTCGGAGATACGCAGTATTTT
TRBV4-3	NA	14	NA	TRBJ2-7	CASSQGAGDYEQYF	TGCGCCAGCAGCCAAGGGGCGGGCGATTACGAGCAGTACTTC
TRBV29-1	NA	14	TRBD1	TRBJ2-5	CSVVGYRGQETQYF	TGCAGCGTTGTGGGCTACAGGGGGCAAGAGACCCAGTACTTC
TRBV2	NA	17	TRBD2	TRBJ2-5	CASSEGHLAGGVETQYF	TGTGCCAGCAGTGAAGGCCATCTAGCGGGGGGGGTGGAGACCCAGTACTTC
TRBV10-2	NA	16	TRBD2	TRBJ2-7	CASRPPTSGSSYEQYF	TGCGCCAGCAGGCCCCCCACTAGCGGGAGCTCCTACGAGCAGTACTTC
TRBV4-1	few	14	NA	TRBJ1-2	CASSQEGGAGGYTF	TGCGCCAGCAGCCAAGAAGGGGGGGCTGGTGGCTACACCTTC
TRBV10-2	NA	15	TRBD1	TRBJ1-2	CASGLGQEPSYGYTF	TGCGCCAGCGGACTCGGACAGGAACCAAGCTATGGCTACACCTTC
TRBV19	NA	16	NA	TRBJ1-1	CASSPTLGPIATEAFF	TGTGCCAGTAGTCCCACTTTGGGCCCTATTGCCACTGAAGCTTTCTTT
TRBV5-6	few	15	NA	TRBJ1-5	CASAPSSGGNQPQHF	TGTGCCAGCGCGCCCTCTTCGGGAGGCAATCAGCCCCAGCATTTT
TRBV5-1	few	15	TRBD1	TRBJ1-1	CASSLGSGGLTEAFF	TGCGCCAGCAGCTTGGGTTCAGGGGGCCTCACTGAAGCTTTCTTT
TRBV18	NA	14	NA	TRBJ1-5	CASSFTEAGQPQHF	TGTGCCAGCTCATTCACGGAGGCGGGTCAGCCCCAGCATTTT
TRBV13	NA	15	TRBD1	TRBJ1-6	CASSLGQGRNSPLHF	TGTGCCAGCAGCTTGGGACAGGGGAGAAATTCACCCCTCCACTTT
TRBV5-1	NA	15	TRBD1	TRBJ2-5	CASSPGTGVQETQYF	TGCGCCAGCAGCCCCGGGACAGGGGTCCAAGAGACCCAGTACTTC
TRBV5-4	few	15	TRBD1	TRBJ2-7	CASSSKTGIRYEQYF	TGTGCCAGCAGCTCTAAGACAGGGATTAGGTACGAGCAGTACTTC
TRBV15	NA	15	TRBD1	TRBJ1-6	CATSRNRQGDSPLHF	TGTGCCACCAGCAGGAATAGACAGGGAGATTCACCCCTCCACTTT
TRBV4-1	NA	14	NA	TRBJ2-5	CASSQAPGKETQYF	TGCGCCAGCAGCCAAGCCCCGGGGAAAGAGACCCAGTACTTC
TRBV21-1	NA	16	NA	TRBJ2-5	CASSKRDRGLQETQYF	TGTGCCAGCAGCAAGAGGGACAGGGGGCTGCAAGAGACCCAGTACTTC
TRBV27	NA	16	NA	TRBJ1-6	CASSLPARVGNSPLHF	TGTGCCAGCAGTCTGCCGGCCAGGGTGGGCAATTCACCCCTCCACTTT
TRBV7-2	NA	15	TRBD1	TRBJ2-7	CASSPGTGPAYEQYF	TGTGCCAGCAGCCCTGGGACAGGGCCCGCCTACGAGCAGTACTTC
TRBV4-3	NA	15	TRBD2	TRBJ2-1	CASSQDRGLAREQFF	TGCGCCAGCAGCCAAGATAGAGGACTAGCCCGTGAGCAGTTCTTC
TRBV30	NA	13	NA	TRBJ2-5	CAWADFKRETQYF	TGTGCCTGGGCGGACTTCAAGAGGGAGACCCAGTACTTC
TRBV13	few	20	TRBD2	TRBJ2-7	CASSSSPGLAGGPSAYEQYF	TGTGCCAGCAGCTCCTCTCCCGGCCTAGCGGGGGGGCCTAGCGCCTACGAGCAGTACTTC
TRBV6-6	few	14	NA	TRBJ2-7	CASSYPQEYDEQYF	TGTGCCAGCAGTTACCCACAGGAGTACGACGAGCAGTACTTC
TRBV30	NA	13	TRBD1	TRBJ1-1	CAWTEGAGTEAFF	TGTGCCTGGACGGAGGGGGCTGGCACTGAAGCTTTCTTT
TRBV6-6	NA	14	TRBD1	TRBJ1-4	CASSYSGTGEKLFF	TGTGCCAGCAGTTACTCCGGGACAGGGGAAAAACTGTTTTTT
TRBV6-5	few	14	NA	TRBJ1-1	CASSPDRSNTEAFF	TGTGCCAGCAGCCCCGACAGATCGAACACTGAAGCTTTCTTT
TRBV19	NA	13	NA	TRBJ1-2	CASSIVQYYGYTF	TGTGCCAGTAGTATAGTACAGTACTATGGCTACACCTTC
TRBV28	NA	15	TRBD2	TRBJ2-4	CASSLNSGGAARPYF	TGTGCCAGCAGTTTAAATAGCGGGGGGGCCGCAAGACCGTACTTC
TRBV4-3	NA	11	NA	TRBJ2-1	CASSLGGEQFF	TGCGCCAGCAGTCTCGGTGGTGAGCAGTTCTTC
TRBV9	NA	18	TRBD2	TRBJ2-3	CASSSRGTSGSIADTQYF	TGTGCCAGCAGCTCCCGTGGGACTAGCGGGAGTATTGCAGATACGCAGTATTTT
TRBV5-6	NA	13	TRBD1	TRBJ2-2	CASSWDRTGELFF	TGTGCCAGCAGCTGGGACAGAACCGGGGAGCTGTTTTTT
TRBV2	few	17	NA	TRBJ2-2	CASSVVLGHPNTGELFF	TGTGCCAGCAGTGTCGTATTGGGACACCCGAACACCGGGGAGCTGTTTTTT
TRBV11-1	NA	16	NA	TRBJ1-4	CASSPRQTATNEKLFF	TGTGCCAGCAGCCCTCGACAGACTGCAACTAATGAAAAACTGTTTTTT
TRBV5-4	NA	15	TRBD2	TRBJ2-5	CASSDGLAGRETQYF	TGTGCCAGCAGCGACGGACTAGCGGGAAGGGAGACCCAGTACTTC
TRBV7-3	NA	15	TRBD2	TRBJ2-1	CASSLISGSGDEQFF	TGTGCCAGCAGCTTAATTAGCGGGAGTGGCGATGAGCAGTTCTTC
TRBV7-6	few	13	NA	TRBJ2-5	CASSSGTRETQYF	TGTGCCAGCAGCTCCGGGACAAGAGAGACCCAGTACTTC
TRBV18	NA	13	NA	TRBJ2-2	CASSPLRTGELFF	TGTGCCAGCTCACCACTCCGCACCGGGGAGCTGTTTTTT
TRBV18	NA	15	NA	TRBJ1-1	CASSPPRGGNTEAFF	TGTGCCAGCTCACCACCAAGAGGGGGGAACACTGAAGCTTTCTTT
TRBV2	once	13	NA	TRBJ2-7	CASSVLRSSEQYF	TGTGCCAGCAGTGTGTTAAGGTCTAGCGAGCAGTACTTC